Each of the 25 T cell receptor beta chains below was sequenced from the same sample in a study of breast tumors, draining lymph nodes, adjacent tissues. The lymph nodes were axillary draining lymph nodes from breast cancer patients. TCRdb used MiXCR to reprocess the multiplex PCR reads, holding one entry per CDR3 protein. The sample lists 75,000 to 100,000 distinct CDR3 sequences; roughly 19% were seen once. Sample: axillary lymph node tissue. These receptors were obtained from a female donor with breast cancer. Some clones in this sample may be carry-over from other donors' samples.

Concerning this clonotype itself: This clone may be a read error of a much larger clone one base away. The V gene is TRBV6-1, the J gene TRBJ2-7; perhaps TRBD1 as D (5 bases). Per germline, CDR1 MNHNS and CDR2 SASEGT. V was clipped by 11 bases and J by 2 bases, with 13 bases between them. The CDR3 totals 12 residues. DNA for the CDR3: TGTGCCGGCACCGAGACAGCCTACGAGCAGTACTTC. Translation: CAGTETAYEQYF.

This clonotype was recorded many times. The chain uses TRBV10-2 and TRBJ2-4; 9 bases line up with TRBD1. This CDR3 has 18 amino acids. Germline V lookup: CDR1 WSHSY, CDR2 SAAADI. With V trimmed by 2 bases and J by 1 base, 9 bases remained unmatched. CDR3 in DNA: TGCGCCAGCAGTGAGACGGGACAGGGACTGATGGCCAAAAACATTCAGTACTTC. Its translation is CASSETGQGLMAKNIQYF.

This clonotype showed up many times. The V and J genes are TRBV3-2 and TRBJ2-7; the D call TRBD2 from the table was never checked on the DNA. TRBV3-2 has pseudogene status. This CDR3 spans 15 amino acids. CDR3 coding DNA: TGTGCCAGCAGCCTTCAGGCTAGCGGGAGGGACGAGCAGTACTTC. This sequence encodes CASSLQASGRDEQYF.

This clonotype occurred many times. The chain recombines TRBV6-4 with TRBJ2-1, with TRBD2 as a possible D gene (7 bases). The germline V and J ends were trimmed by 4 bases and 5 bases, with 12 bases remaining between them. This CDR3 spans 14 amino acids. Germline V gene lookup returns CDR1 MRHNA and CDR2 SNTAGT. CDR3 nucleotides: TGTGCCAGCAGTGCGGGGGGCGAGGACAATGAGCAGTTCTTC. It encodes CASSAGGEDNEQFF.

As concerns this clonotype: One end of the junction is discordant with germline, which a read error may explain. The chain uses TRBV5-6 and TRBJ2-5; 11 bases line up with TRBD1. Germline V CDR1 and CDR2: SGHDT, YYEEEE. CDR3 length: 13 residues. The CDR3 protein is CASAGTGGETQNF. In DNA, the CDR3 is TGTGCCAGCGCCGGGACAGGGGGAGAGACCCAGAACTTC.

V usage is TRBV30 and J usage is TRBJ2-3; tentative D call: TRBD1 (5 bases). V lost 0 bases to trimming and J lost 5 bases, with 12 bases between them. The CDR3 has 14 amino acids. CDR1 and CDR2 from the germline V gene are GTSNPN and SVGIG (reference sequence). DNA for the CDR3: TGTGCCTGGAGTGTAGGTGGGGCTGGAGATACGCAGTATTTT. Translating gives CAWSVGGAGDTQYF.

The table lists this clonotype with many counts. The rearrangement uses TRBV9 and TRBJ2-2; 9 nucleotides agree with TRBD1. This CDR3 has 14 amino acids. Germline V lookup: CDR1 SGDLS, CDR2 YYNGEE. Germline trimming cut 4 bases from V and 7 bases from J; bases unmatched to any gene: 5. CDR3 protein: CASSLGQGLGELFF. In DNA, the CDR3 is TGTGCCAGCAGCTTGGGACAGGGTCTCGGGGAGCTGTTTTTT.

The chain uses TRBV18 and TRBJ1-2, with 8 bases that match TRBD1. Germline V gene sequence: CDR1 KGHSH, CDR2 LQKENI. This CDR3 region has 14 residues. Trimming at V came to 0 bases and at J to 5 bases, leaving 2 bases not matched to a gene. CDR3 sequence: CASSPPDRAYGYTF. The DNA of the CDR3 is TGTGCCAGCTCACCACCGGACAGGGCTTATGGCTACACCTTC.

In this sample, this clonotype turned up many times. This sequence joins TRBV15 and TRBJ2-1; 7 positions match TRBD1. The CDR3 loop spans 16 amino acids. Germline V gene lookup returns CDR1 LNHNV and CDR2 YYDKDF (reference sequence). Germline trimming cut 0 bases from V and 6 bases from J; bases unmatched to any gene: 8. CDR3 nucleotides: TGTGCCACCAGCAGAGAGGGTAGCGACAGGGCCAATGAGCAGTTCTTC. Translating it yields CATSREGSDRANEQFF. The complete variable domain, with remaining parts taken from reference TRBV15 and TRBJ2-1, reads DAMVIQNPRYQVTQFGKPVTLSCSQTLNHNVMYWYQQKSSQAPKLLFHYYDKDFNNEADTPDNFQSRRPNTSFCFLDIRSPGLGDTAMYLCATSREGSDRANEQFFGPGTRLTVL.

In its sample, this clonotype was seen many times. The J gene is TRBJ1-3, the V gene TRBV7-2; TRBD1 agrees at 8 bases. Germline lookup yields CDR1 SGHTA and CDR2 FQGNSA. The CDR3 contains 15 residues. With V trimmed by 5 bases and J by 3 bases, 6 bases remained unmatched. This chain's CDR3 is CASSPGTGVGNTIYF. The DNA of the CDR3 is TGTGCCAGCAGCCCGGGGACAGGCGTTGGAAACACCATATATTTT.

Ten or more counts support this clonotype. CDR3 nucleotide sequence: TGTGCCAGCAGCTTAACGGGGGAGAACACCGGGGAGCTGTTTTTT. Translated: CASSLTGENTGELFF. The chain has TRBV7-3 and TRBJ2-2, with D perhaps being TRBD1 or TRBD2 (5 bases each). Germline lookup yields CDR1 SGHTA and CDR2 FQGTGA. Trimming shortened V by 0 bases and J by 1 base, and 6 bases separated the two germline ends. The CDR3 loop spans 15 amino acids.

This clonotype was observed at least ten times. The rearrangement links TRBV6-6 to TRBJ1-5; 7 nucleotides match TRBD1. V gave up 8 bases and J gave up 0 bases; unmatched junction bases: 10. Germline V CDR1 and CDR2: MNHNY, SVGAGI (reference sequence). The CDR3 consists of 16 residues. The CDR3 bases are TGTGCCAGCGGGATCCCCACAGGGGATAGCAATCAGCCCCAGCATTTT. It encodes CASGIPTGDSNQPQHF.

This clonotype has at least ten counts. The chain has TRBV10-3 and TRBJ1-2; TRBD1 might be the D (6 bases). V dropped 7 bases and J dropped 3 bases, with 9 bases sitting between them. The CDR3 has 12 amino acids. Germline V gene data show CDR1 as ENHRY and CDR2 as SYGVKD. CDR3 nucleotides: TGTGCCATCACCAGGGGTGACTATGGCTACACCTTC. Translating it yields CAITRGDYGYTF.

This clonotype has only a few counts. This chain joins TRBV9 and TRBJ1-1; D is ambiguous. CDR1 and CDR2 (germline): SGDLS, YYNGEE. The CDR3 consists of 14 residues. V dropped 3 bases and J dropped 2 bases, with 11 bases sitting between them. The CDR3 here is CASSARTGNTEAFF. DNA for the CDR3: TGTGCCAGCAGCGCCCGGACCGGAAACACTGAAGCTTTCTTT.

About this clonotype itself: One end of the junction fails to match germline, which may point to a read error. CDR3 protein: CVARYNSPLHF. CDR3 nucleotide sequence: TGTGTCGCCCGATATAATTCACCACTCCACTTT. The chain couples TRBV2 to TRBJ1-6; D unclear. CDR3 length equals 11 residues. Germline V gives CDR1 SNHLY, CDR2 FYNNEI.

This clonotype was picked up many times. The chain is built from TRBV18 and TRBJ2-3, with D uncertain. This CDR3 contains 12 residues. CDR1 and CDR2 (germline): KGHSH, LQKENI. With 4 bases removed from V and 0 bases from J, the gap between germline ends came to 2 bases. Written as DNA, the CDR3 is TGTGCCAGCTCACGTAGCACAGATACGCAGTATTTT. Protein sequence: CASSRSTDTQYF. The full variable domain, with the rest looked up from reference TRBV18 and TRBJ2-3, is NAGVMQNPRHLVRRRGQEARLRCSPMKGHSHVYWYRQLPEEGLKFMVYLQKENIIDESGMPKERFSAEFPKEGPSILRIQQVVRGDSAAYFCASSRSTDTQYFGPGTRLTVL.

This clonotype showed up many times. The V call is TRBV10-3, the J call TRBJ1-3; 9 positions agree with TRBD1. Germline assignment: CDR1 ENHRY and CDR2 SYGVKD. This CDR3 contains 13 residues. V was pared by 6 bases and J by 9 bases, with 6 bases of the junction left unmatched. CDR3 sequence: CAIRDRGFGTIYF. Written as DNA, the CDR3 is TGTGCCATCAGAGACAGGGGGTTCGGCACCATATATTTT.

This chain joins TRBV30 and TRBJ2-3; 8 bases fit TRBD1. Trimming removed 3 bases from V and 2 bases from J; junction bases left unmatched: 1. CDR1 is GTSNPN and CDR2 is SVGIG in the germline V gene (reference sequence). This CDR3 contains 13 residues. The CDR3 spells CAWRGQDTDTQYF. The CDR3 DNA is TGTGCCTGGAGGGGACAGGACACAGATACGCAGTATTTT.

Of note for this clonotype: With a much larger clone just one base away, this may be a read error. The chain employs TRBV6-1 and TRBJ2-3; D gene ambiguous. This CDR3 has 12 residues. Germline loops: CDR1 MNHNS, CDR2 SASEGT. V was pared by 6 bases and J by 2 bases, with 6 bases between. The CDR3 here is CASSAVTDTQYF. The CDR3 DNA follows: TGTGCCAGCAGCGCGGTCACAGATACGCAGTATTTT.

Only a few counts were recorded for this clonotype. The conserved phenylalanine or tryptophan normally closing the CDR3 is absent here, so this likely arose from a read error. The chain is built from TRBV7-2 and TRBJ2-1, with D perhaps given as TRBD1 or TRBD2 (5 bases each). CDR3 length: 15 residues. V lost 5 bases and J lost 8, with 19 bases in between. Looked up from germline, CDR1 is SGHTA and CDR2 is FQGNSA. CDR3 amino acids: CASSHDLTRGHEQFL. DNA of the CDR3: TGTGCCAGCAGCCACGACTTAACTAGGGGCCATGAGCAGTTCCTC.

The chain employs TRBV4-1 and TRBJ2-7; 7 bases match TRBD2. The length of the CDR3 is 16 residues. Germline trimming cut 4 bases from V and 3 bases from J; bases unmatched to any gene: 12. CDR1 MGHRA and CDR2 YSYEKL come from the germline V gene. The CDR3 sequence is CASSLDLMGGDYEQYF. The DNA for the CDR3 is TGCGCCAGCAGCCTAGACCTGATGGGGGGGGACTACGAGCAGTACTTC.

The chain carries TRBV6-2 or TRBV6-3 and TRBJ1-6; a possible D gene is TRBD1 (6 bases). There are 21 residues in the CDR3. Germline CDR1 MNHEY, CDR2 SVGEGT. Trimming cost V 5 bases and J 0 bases, with 26 bases left between them. In DNA, the CDR3 is TGTGCCAGCAGTAAAATCGGTGCGTGGGACACCAGGAGCTCCTATAATTCACCCCTCCACTTT. It translates to CASSKIGAWDTRSSYNSPLHF.

This clonotype was detected ten times or more. The chain combines TRBV6-5 with TRBJ1-3; D remains unclear. Trimming pared 0 bases from V and 6 bases from J, leaving 12 bases between. The length of the CDR3 is 15 residues. Germline CDR1 and CDR2: MNHEY and SVGAGI. The CDR3 DNA reads TGTGCCAGCAGTTACTCGAATCGGGGTCAAAACACCATATATTTT. Its translation: CASSYSNRGQNTIYF.

The sample holds many counts of this clonotype. The chain recombines TRBV12-3 or TRBV12-4 with TRBJ1-3, with 10 bases matching TRBD1. CDR3 length equals 15 residues. J lost 2 bases, V lost 5 bases, and 3 bases had no gene match. The CDR3 bases are TGTGCCAGCAGTCGACAGGGGGCGGCTGGAAACACCATATATTTT. Translated, it gives CASSRQGAAGNTIYF.

This clonotype showed up many times. The chain joins TRBV11-2 to TRBJ2-7; D gene ambiguous. CDR3 length: 13 amino acids. Germline CDR1 SGHAT, CDR2 FQNNGV. V was cut by 0 bases and J by 3 bases, with 6 bases left in between. The CDR3 DNA reads as TGTGCCAGCAGCTTAGATTCCGGCTACGAGCAGTACTTC. Its protein product is CASSLDSGYEQYF. Full variable domain (rest looked up from reference TRBV11-2 and TRBJ2-7): EAGVAQSPRYKIIEKRQSVAFWCNPISGHATLYWYQQILGQGPKLLIQFQNNGVVDDSQLPKDRFSAERLKGVDSTLKIQPAKLEDSAVYLCASSLDSGYEQYFGPGTRLTVT.